These T cell receptor beta chains were read from a single sample in a study of early T cells in non-severe SARS-CoV-2 infection. TCRdb reanalysed the 5' RACE reads using MiXCR and keeps one entry per CDR3 protein. This sample has 43,000 or so distinct CDR3 sequences, with under 9.5% found just once. The sequencing sample was made of whole blood. These receptors all stem from an adult who was a healthcare worker with PCR-confirmed SARS-CoV-2 infection or an uninfected control (not recorded which). Both conserved end residues are part of each CDR3. D genes are given only for firm matches. Clone size appears in some rows only: once, few, many, or a class for an expanded clone.

J gene | CDR3 length | clone size | D gene | V gene | CDR3 DNA | CDR3 protein
TRBJ2-3 | 16 | few | TRBD2 | TRBV20-1 | TGCAGTGCTTTCCGTAGTGGGGGGGGTCGCACAGATACGCAGTATTTT | CSAFRSGGGRTDTQYF
TRBJ1-1 | 14 | few | - | TRBV6-6 | TGTGCCAGCAGTTACCCCCCCGTAGGGGATGAAGCTTTCTTT | CASSYPPVGDEAFF
TRBJ2-2 | 14 | once | - | TRBV2 | TGTGCCAGCAGTCCGACAGGGAACACCGGGGAGCTGTTTTTT | CASSPTGNTGELFF
TRBJ2-7 | 12 | few | - | TRBV7-9 | TGTGCCAGCAGCTTAGCCTGGGCGGAGCAGTACTTC | CASSLAWAEQYF
TRBJ2-2 | 12 | many | - | TRBV20-1 | TGCAGTGCTAGGGTGGGCACCGGGGAGCTGTTTTTT | CSARVGTGELFF
TRBJ2-3 | 17 | few | - | TRBV10-1 | TGCGCCAGCAGTGAGTCGACTCTAGTTAAGGTTCCAGATACGCAGTATTTT | CASSESTLVKVPDTQYF
TRBJ1-5 | 14 | medium-sized | TRBD1 | TRBV20-1 | TGCAGTGCTCCCGGGACAGGGGATTATCAGCCCCAGCATTTT | CSAPGTGDYQPQHF
TRBJ2-1 | 12 | many | - | TRBV12-3/TRBV12-4 | TGTGCCAGCGTCTCATCCTACAATGAGCAGTTCTTC | CASVSSYNEQFF
TRBJ2-7 | 16 | few | - | TRBV6-2/TRBV6-3 | TGTGCCAGCAGTTACTCAACAGGGACATTCGTCTACGAGCAGTACTTC | CASSYSTGTFVYEQYF
TRBJ2-3 | 16 | many | - | TRBV5-1 | TGCGCCAGCAGCTTCGGAAGGACTCAAGGCACAGATACGCAGTATTTT | CASSFGRTQGTDTQYF
TRBJ2-7 | 13 | many | - | TRBV10-1 | TGCGCCAGCAGTCTTAACAGGGACTACGAGCAGTACTTC | CASSLNRDYEQYF
TRBJ1-2 | 16 | - | - | TRBV20-1 | TGCAGTGCTATAGCAGGAGGCACAGGGTTGTACTATGGCTACACCTTC | CSAIAGGTGLYYGYTF
TRBJ2-7 | 15 | few | TRBD1 | TRBV3-1 | TGTGCCAGCAGCCGCGGACAGGGTCAAGTCTACGAGCAGTACTTC | CASSRGQGQVYEQYF
TRBJ1-5 | 13 | many | - | TRBV12-3/TRBV12-4 | TGTGCCAGCAGGAACAGGGAGGGTCAGCCCCAGCATTTT | CASRNREGQPQHF
TRBJ2-7 | 15 | many | TRBD1 | TRBV28 | TGTGCCAGCAGCCTACCGGGACAGGGAATCTACGAGCAGTACTTC | CASSLPGQGIYEQYF
TRBJ2-7 | 13 | many | - | TRBV11-2 | TGTGCCAGCAGCTTACTCGGGGCCTACGAGCAGTACTTC | CASSLLGAYEQYF
TRBJ2-3 | 15 | - | - | TRBV7-9 | TGTGCCAGCAGCTTACATCCAGGGGCCACAGATACGCAGTATTTT | CASSLHPGATDTQYF
TRBJ1-2 | 15 | few | - | TRBV27 | TGTGCCAGCAGTTCTAAGATCGGGACACATTATGGCTACACCTTC | CASSSKIGTHYGYTF
TRBJ1-1 | 15 | few | - | TRBV3-1 | TGTGCCAGCAGCCCTACTTGGACGGAGAACACTGAAGCTTTCTTT | CASSPTWTENTEAFF
TRBJ1-2 | 15 | many | - | TRBV12-3/TRBV12-4 | TGTGCCAGCAGTGCCTGGGGGCAGAGCGAATATGGCTACACCTTC | CASSAWGQSEYGYTF
TRBJ1-1 | 13 | many | - | TRBV10-3 | TGTGCCATCACCCAACAGCCAGGGATTGAAGCTTTCTTT | CAITQQPGIEAFF
TRBJ2-3 | 15 | - | - | TRBV29-1 | TGCAGCGTTGAATGGGGACACAAGATCACAGATACGCAGTATTTT | CSVEWGHKITDTQYF
TRBJ1-1 | 14 | many | TRBD1 | TRBV27 | TGTGCCAGCAGACCGGACAGGGCGAACACTGAAGCTTTCTTT | CASRPDRANTEAFF
TRBJ2-1 | 14 | few | TRBD1 | TRBV6-2/TRBV6-3 | TGTGCCACCCGGGGGGACAGGGACTACAATGAGCAGTTCTTC | CATRGDRDYNEQFF
TRBJ2-1 | 12 | few | - | TRBV4-1 | TGCGCCAGCAGCCAAGGTATCGATGAGCAGTTCTTC | CASSQGIDEQFF
TRBJ2-1 | 14 | - | - | TRBV11-2 | TGTGCCAGCAGCTTCTCAGGGGGAGGGAATGAGCAGTTCTTC | CASSFSGGGNEQFF
TRBJ2-3 | 15 | - | TRBD2 | TRBV20-1 | TGCAGTGCTGGGAACAGCGGGGGGGCTCCAGATACGCAGTATTTT | CSAGNSGGAPDTQYF
TRBJ1-2 | 14 | many | - | TRBV27 | TGTGCCAGCAGTTTATCAGTGCCCAACTATGGCTACACCTTC | CASSLSVPNYGYTF
TRBJ2-7 | 13 | few | - | TRBV16 | TGTGCCAGCAGCCAATCCCGGGGGCGCGAGCAGTACTTC | CASSQSRGREQYF